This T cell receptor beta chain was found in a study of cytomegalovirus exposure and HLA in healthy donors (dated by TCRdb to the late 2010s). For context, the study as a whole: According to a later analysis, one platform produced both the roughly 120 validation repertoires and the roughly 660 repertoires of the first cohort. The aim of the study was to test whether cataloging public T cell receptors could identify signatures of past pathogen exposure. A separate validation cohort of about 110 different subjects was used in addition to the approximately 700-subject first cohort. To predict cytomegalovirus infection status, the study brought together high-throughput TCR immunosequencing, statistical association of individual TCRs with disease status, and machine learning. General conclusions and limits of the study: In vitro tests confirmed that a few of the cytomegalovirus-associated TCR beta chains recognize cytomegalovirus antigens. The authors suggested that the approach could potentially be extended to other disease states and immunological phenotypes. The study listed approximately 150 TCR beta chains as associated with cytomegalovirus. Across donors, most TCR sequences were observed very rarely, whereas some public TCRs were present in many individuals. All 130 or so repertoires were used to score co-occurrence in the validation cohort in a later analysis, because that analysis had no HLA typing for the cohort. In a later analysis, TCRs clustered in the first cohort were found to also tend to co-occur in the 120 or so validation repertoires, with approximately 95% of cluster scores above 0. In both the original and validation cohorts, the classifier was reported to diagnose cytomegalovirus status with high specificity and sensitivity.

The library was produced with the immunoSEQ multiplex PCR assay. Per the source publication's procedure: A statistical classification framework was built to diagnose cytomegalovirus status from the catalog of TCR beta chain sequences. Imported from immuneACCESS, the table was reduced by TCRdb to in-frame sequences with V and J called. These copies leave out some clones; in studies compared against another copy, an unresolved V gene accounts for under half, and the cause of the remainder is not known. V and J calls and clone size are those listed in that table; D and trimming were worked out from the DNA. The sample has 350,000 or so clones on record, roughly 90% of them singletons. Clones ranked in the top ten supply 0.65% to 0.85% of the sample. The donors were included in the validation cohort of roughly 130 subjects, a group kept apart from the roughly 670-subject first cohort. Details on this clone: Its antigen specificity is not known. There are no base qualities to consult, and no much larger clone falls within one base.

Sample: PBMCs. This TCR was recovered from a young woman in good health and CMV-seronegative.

Here is the DNA: TGTGCCAGCTCACCTAGCGGGAGGGCGGGTAGCAGTGAGCAGTTCTTC. This sequence encodes CASSPSGRAGSSEQFF. The sequence joins TRBV18 to TRBJ2-1; TRBD2 aligns with 11 central bases. From the cysteine through the phenylalanine, the CDR3 covers 16 amino acids. Solely the CDR3 DNA is kept, with 48 bases framed from the first base. For this chain, trimming is 3 bases at the V end and 9 bases at the J end, and the number of junction bases without a gene match is 10. As encoded in the germline V gene, CDR1 is KGHSH while CDR2 is LQKENI.